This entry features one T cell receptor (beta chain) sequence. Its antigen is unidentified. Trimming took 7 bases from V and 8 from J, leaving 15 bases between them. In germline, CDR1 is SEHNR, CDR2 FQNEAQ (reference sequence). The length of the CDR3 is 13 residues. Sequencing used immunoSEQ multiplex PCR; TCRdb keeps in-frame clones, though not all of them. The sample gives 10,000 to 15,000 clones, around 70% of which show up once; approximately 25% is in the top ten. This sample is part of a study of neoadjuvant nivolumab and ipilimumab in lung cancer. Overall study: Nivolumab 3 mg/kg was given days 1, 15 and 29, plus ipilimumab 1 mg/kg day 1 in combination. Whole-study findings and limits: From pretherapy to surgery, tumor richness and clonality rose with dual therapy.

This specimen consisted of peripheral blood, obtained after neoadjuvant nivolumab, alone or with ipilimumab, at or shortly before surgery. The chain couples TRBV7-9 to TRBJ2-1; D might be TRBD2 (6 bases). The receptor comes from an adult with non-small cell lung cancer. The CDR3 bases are TGTGCCAGCATCTCGCCCGGGAGTTATGAGCAGTTCTTC. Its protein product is CASISPGSYEQFF.